This record covers a single T cell receptor beta chain. Sequencing was performed with immunoSEQ multiplex PCR; in TCRdb, only in-frame clones are kept and a portion is missing. The sample lists about 190,000 clones; 84% were seen once. Germline trimming cut 6 bases from V and 0 bases from J; bases unmatched to any gene: 3. CDR1 and CDR2 from the germline V gene are MGHDK and SYGVNS. The CDR3 has 15 amino acids. This sample is part of a study of blood T cell repertoires in COVID-19. The wider study: The analysed material was cDNA or gDNA that came from T cells, B-cell-depleted T cells, or PBMCs.

The receptor was derived from a woman in her 70s with active or convalescent COVID-19. The specimen sequenced was peripheral blood. This chain links TRBV25-1 with TRBJ2-2; 8 bases fit TRBD1. As DNA, the CDR3 is TGTGCCAGCAGAGAGACAGGGGCGAACACCGGGGAGCTGTTTTTT. This encodes CASRETGANTGELFF.